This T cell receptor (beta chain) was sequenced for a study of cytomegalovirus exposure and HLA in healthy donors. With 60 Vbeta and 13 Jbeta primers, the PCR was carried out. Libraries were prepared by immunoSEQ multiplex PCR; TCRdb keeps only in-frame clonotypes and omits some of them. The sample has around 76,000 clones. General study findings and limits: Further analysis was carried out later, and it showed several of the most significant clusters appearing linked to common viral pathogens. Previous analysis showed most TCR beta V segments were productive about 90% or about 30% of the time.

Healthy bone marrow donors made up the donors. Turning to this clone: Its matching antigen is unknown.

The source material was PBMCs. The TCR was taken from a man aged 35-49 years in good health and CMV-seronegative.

The CDR3 DNA reads as TGTGCCAGCAGCTTAGATATGGGCAGGGGGATAGTATACGAGCAGTACTTC. Translated: CASSLDMGRGIVYEQYF. The gene calls are TRBV11-2 and TRBJ2-7; 7 nucleotides line up with TRBD1. Germline V lookup: CDR1 SGHAT, CDR2 FQNNGV. The length of the CDR3 is 17 residues. Trimming removed 0 bases from V and 4 bases from J; junction bases left unmatched: 12.